The rows below give T cell receptor beta chains drawn from one sample of a study of OX40 agonist ivuxolimab in advanced cancers. Assay used: immunoSEQ multiplex PCR; TCRdb lists only in-frame clones, some missing. The sample has 55,000 to 70,000 clones, roughly 88% seen once. Specimen: CD4+ or CD8+ T cells sorted from blood, collected in a trial of the OX40 agonist ivuxolimab. These receptors were taken from an adult with an advanced solid tumor such as melanoma, head and neck, liver or kidney cancer. Each CDR3 is given with its conserved first and last residue. D genes are given only for firm matches. The size entry is marked missing in some rows and otherwise reads once, few, many or a size class.

TRBJ2-7	.	TRBV15	few	14	TGTGCCACCCGAAAAGGGGGGGCGGAATACGAGCAGTACTTC	CATRKGGAEYEQYF
TRBJ1-4	.	TRBV7-9	.	15	TGTGCCAGCAGCGCCCCACAGGGAGATGTTGAAAAACTGTTTTTT	CASSAPQGDVEKLFF
TRBJ2-3	TRBD1	TRBV29-1	.	16	TGCAGCGCGGAGGCCGGGACAGGGGGCTACACAGATACGCAGTATTTT	CSAEAGTGGYTDTQYF
TRBJ2-3	.	TRBV14	.	19	TGTGCCAGCAGCCAAGATACTCGCTGGGATGGACCCTACACAGATACGCAGTATTTT	CASSQDTRWDGPYTDTQYF
TRBJ2-7	TRBD2	TRBV9	.	15	TGTGCCAGCAGCGAGACTAGCGGGGGGCACTACGAGCAGTACTTC	CASSETSGGHYEQYF
TRBJ1-1	.	TRBV12-5	.	17	TGTGCTAGTGGTTTGGTAACAACAGAGGCCGTGAACACTGAAGCTTTCTTT	CASGLVTTEAVNTEAFF
TRBJ2-1	TRBD2	TRBV7-2	once	13	TGTGCCAGCAGCTTAAGCGGGGACAATGAGCAGTTCTTC	CASSLSGDNEQFF
TRBJ1-3	.	TRBV2	.	13	TGTGCCAGCAGTGAAGCGCCTGGAAACACCATATATTTT	CASSEAPGNTIYF
TRBJ2-3	TRBD1	TRBV5-1	few	15	TGCGCCAGCAGCCAACAGGGGGACGGCACAGATACGCAGTATTTT	CASSQQGDGTDTQYF
TRBJ2-5	TRBD2	TRBV11-3	.	15	TGTGCCAGCAGCGGCCTAGCGGGGGGAAAAGAGACCCAGTACTTC	CASSGLAGGKETQYF
TRBJ2-6	.	TRBV19	.	18	TGTGCCAGTAGTATCCTTCAGGGGGGGACCTCTGGGGCCAACGTCCTGACTTTC	CASSILQGGTSGANVLTF
TRBJ2-1	.	TRBV2	.	13	TGTGCCAGTGCCTTGCCGGGATACAATGAGCAGTTCTTC	CASALPGYNEQFF
TRBJ2-3	TRBD1	TRBV7-2	.	16	TGTGCCAGCAGCTTGTCCGGGACAGGGGGCATAGATACGCAGTATTTT	CASSLSGTGGIDTQYF
TRBJ2-2	.	TRBV6-6	.	16	TGTGCCAGCAGTTACCCACGGTGGGGGGACACCGGGGAGCTGTTTTTT	CASSYPRWGDTGELFF
TRBJ1-2	.	TRBV18	.	15	TGTGCCAGCTCACCATCAGGCGGCCTAGAGGGCGGCTACACCTTC	CASSPSGGLEGGYTF
TRBJ2-7	.	TRBV29-1	.	13	TGCAGCGTTGGGACACAAGCCCTCTACGAGCAGTACTTC	CSVGTQALYEQYF
TRBJ2-7	.	TRBV10-3	.	13	TGTGCCATCAGCCGGGACATCTCCTACGAGCAGTACTTC	CAISRDISYEQYF
TRBJ1-3	TRBD1	TRBV19	.	13	TGTGCCAGTGCGGACAGGGATGGAAACACCATATATTTT	CASADRDGNTIYF
TRBJ1-1	TRBD1	TRBV7-3	once	14	TGTGCCAGCAGCTTTCAGGGGGCGGGGACTGAAGCTTTCTTT	CASSFQGAGTEAFF
TRBJ1-4	.	TRBV5-1	once	16	TGCGCCAGCAGCTTGGGATCGGCCGCAACTAATGAAAAACTGTTTTTT	CASSLGSAATNEKLFF
TRBJ2-7	.	TRBV18	once	12	TGTGCCAGCTCACCAGATGGGGGAGAGCAGTACTTC	CASSPDGGEQYF
TRBJ1-2	.	TRBV21-1	.	14	TGTGCCAGCAGCAAAGCCACAGGAAACTATGGCTACACCTTC	CASSKATGNYGYTF
TRBJ2-3	TRBD2	TRBV9	few	16	TGTGCCAGCAGCGTAAGGGCTAGCGGGGGAGGGGATACGCAGTATTTT	CASSVRASGGGDTQYF